The present T cell receptor beta chain was sequenced within a study of blood T cell repertoires in COVID-19 (dated by TCRdb to about 2020). For context, the study as a whole: Samples from collaborators originated in the United States, Italy and Spain and spanned both the acute and convalescent phases of COVID-19. The sample metadata nearly always contained a de-identified subject ID, COVID-19 status, age in years and sex. Where HLA class I and class II types were available, the types were taken from metadata supplied by the sample provider, not from assay-based typing. The samples were drawn from two sources: the first 160 participants of the ongoing ImmuneRACE study, and 1,000 to 1,500 subjects contributed by 6 global collaborators. The prospective study material was composed of cDNA or gDNA derived from T cells, B-cell-depleted T cells, or PBMCs. The repertoires were released in a freely available public database meant as a resource for research on the immune response to SARS-CoV-2. The dataset comprised deeply sampled blood TCRbeta repertoires from subjects exposed to, actively infected with, or recovered from COVID-19. Study-level results and caveats: How much clinical and demographic metadata was included differed by source and by participant, and the metadata was provided uncurated.

A remark on this clone: Its recognized antigen is unknown. Per-base quality was not reported, and no clone a single base away is much larger than it.

Each collaborating institution followed its own protocols to collect whole blood in K2EDTA tubes. For TCRbeta analysis, collaborators shipped samples in one of three forms: frozen whole blood, isolated PBMCs, or DNA extracted from either of those sample types. The immunoSEQ Assay, a bias-controlled multiplex PCR, was used to amplify TCRbeta CDR3 regions from genomic DNA. The paper's data handling went like this. The number of nucleated cells in each sample was estimated from the amplification of reference gene primers within the assay. To quantify the absolute abundance of each unique TCRbeta CDR3 rearrangement, sequence reads were collapsed and filtered. For each sample, productive Simpson clonality was calculated as the square root of Simpson's diversity index across productive rearrangements. TCRdb re-hosts the immuneACCESS table, in-frame sequences only. Its copies lack some clones; in the studies checked, an unresolved V gene accounts for under half of them, and the cause for the rest is not known. The DNA gave D and trimming, while V, J and clone size come from that table. The sample yields approximately 140,000 clones; roughly 80% were counted once. The ten largest clones add up to 8% to 9% of the sample.

V lost 6 bases and J lost 5 bases, and the count of bases not matched to a germline gene is 6. Taken from the germline V gene, the CDR1 and CDR2 loops are KGHSH and LQKENI. The CDR3 sequence holds 14 residues, the cysteine and phenylalanine included. Just the 42-base CDR3 DNA is kept, in frame starting at base 1. Input material: peripheral blood. This sequence was found in a human donor with acute or convalescent COVID-19. The donor label of this sample is uncertain. Rearrangement joined TRBV18 to TRBJ1-1; 10 bases in between match TRBD1. The DNA is as follows: TGTGCCAGCTCCCGCGACAGGGGGCGAACTGAAGCTTTCTTT. The resulting protein is CASSRDRGRTEAFF.